The clone carrying this T cell receptor beta chain was counted only a few times. Methods used by the authors: The authors estimated nucleated cell counts from reference gene primer amplification. Sequencing was performed with immunoSEQ multiplex PCR; in TCRdb, only in-frame clones are kept and a portion is missing. The V and J calls and clone size were taken over from that table, and D and trimming were inferred from the DNA. Of 200,000 to 300,000 clones detected, about four fifths appear once; the ten largest clones hold 7.5% to 10%. This entry is derived from a study of blood T cell repertoires in COVID-19. For the study at large: Samples came from the United States, Italy and Spain, spanning acute and convalescent COVID-19.

This CDR3 region has 16 residues. V lost 0 bases to trimming and J lost 3 bases, with 11 bases between them. The germline gives CDR1 LGHDT, CDR2 YNNKEL (reference sequence). This TCR was recovered from a man older than 75 with acute or convalescent COVID-19. Sample: peripheral blood. The genes are TRBV3-1 (or the pseudogene TRBV3-2) and TRBJ1-4; D gene unclear. The CDR3 is CASSQDWAVANEKLFF. CDR3 coding DNA: TGTGCCAGCAGCCAAGATTGGGCAGTAGCTAATGAAAAACTGTTTTTT.